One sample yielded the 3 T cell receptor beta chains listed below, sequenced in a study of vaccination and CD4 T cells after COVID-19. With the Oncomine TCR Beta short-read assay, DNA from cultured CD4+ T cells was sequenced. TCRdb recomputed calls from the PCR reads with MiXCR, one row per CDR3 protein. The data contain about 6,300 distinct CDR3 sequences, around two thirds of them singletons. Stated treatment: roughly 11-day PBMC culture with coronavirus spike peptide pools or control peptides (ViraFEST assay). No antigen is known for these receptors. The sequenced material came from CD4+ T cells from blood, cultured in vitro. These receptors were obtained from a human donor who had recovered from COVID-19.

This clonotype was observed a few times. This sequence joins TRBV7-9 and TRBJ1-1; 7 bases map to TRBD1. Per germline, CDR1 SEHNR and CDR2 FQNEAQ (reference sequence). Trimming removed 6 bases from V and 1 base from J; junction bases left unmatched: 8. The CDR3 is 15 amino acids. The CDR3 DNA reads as TGTGCCAGCAGACCTAGGGAGGGGGCGAACACTGAAGCTTTCTTT. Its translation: CASRPREGANTEAFF.

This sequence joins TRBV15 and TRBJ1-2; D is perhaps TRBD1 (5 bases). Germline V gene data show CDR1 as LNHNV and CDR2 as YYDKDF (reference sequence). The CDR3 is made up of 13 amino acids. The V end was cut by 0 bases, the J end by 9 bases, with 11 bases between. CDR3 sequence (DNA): TGTGCCACCAGCAGAGACAGGGAAGGACGCTACACCTTC. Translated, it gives CATSRDREGRYTF.

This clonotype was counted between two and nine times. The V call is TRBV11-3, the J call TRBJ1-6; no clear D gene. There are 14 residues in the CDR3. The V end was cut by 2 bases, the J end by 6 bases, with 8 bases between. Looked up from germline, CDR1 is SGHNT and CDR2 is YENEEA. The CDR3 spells CASSLWQVNSPLHF. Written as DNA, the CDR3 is TGTGCCAGCAGCTTATGGCAGGTTAATTCACCCCTCCACTTT.